These 26 T cell receptor beta chains were sequenced from one sample in a study of blood T cell repertoires in COVID-19. Method: immunoSEQ multiplex PCR; TCRdb's copy keeps in-frame clones and lacks some. This table has a few hundred thousand clones, about four fifths appearing once. Sequenced sample: peripheral blood. The source of these receptors is a woman aged 18-29 years with acute or convalescent COVID-19.

This clone has a count of ten or more. This rearrangement joins TRBV19 to TRBJ1-4, with D maybe TRBD1 (6 bases). Trimming stripped 4 bases from V and 6 bases from J, with 21 bases between. CDR3 size: 17 residues. Germline CDR1 and CDR2: LNHDA and SQIVND (reference sequence). CDR3 sequence reads: CASSTPLSWGLDEKLFF. CDR3 sequence (DNA): TGTGCCAGTAGTACCCCCTTGAGTTGGGGGCTGGATGAAAAACTGTTTTTT.

The chain has TRBV27 and TRBJ1-5; TRBD1 aligns across 8 bases. V lost 5 bases and J lost 6; bases outside the gene matches: 6. The CDR3 has 14 amino acids. Germline CDR1 reads MNHEY; CDR2 reads SMNVEV (reference sequence). The DNA of the CDR3 is TGTGCCAGCAGTATAGACAGGGGTGGTCAGCCCCAGCATTTT. This gives the protein CASSIDRGGQPQHF.

This clone was recorded many times. This rearrangement joins TRBV6-6 to TRBJ2-1, with D possibly being TRBD1 (6 bases). Germline V CDR1 and CDR2: MNHNY, SVGAGI (reference sequence). Deletions cut 4 bases from V and 8 bases from J, with 18 bases between. CDR3 size: 15 residues. CDR3: CASSSTSTGRDEQFF. The CDR3 DNA follows: TGTGCCAGCAGTTCCACGAGTACAGGGCGCGATGAGCAGTTCTTC.

The rearrangement links TRBV7-9 to TRBJ2-7; 10 bases agree with TRBD1. With V trimmed by 5 bases and J by 2 bases, 6 bases remained unmatched. Germline V gene lookup returns CDR1 SEHNR and CDR2 FQNEAQ (reference sequence). CDR3 length equals 15 residues. The CDR3 nucleotides read TGTGCCAGCAGCCCCCGGGACAGGGGAACCTACGAGCAGTACTTC. This translates into CASSPRDRGTYEQYF.

The chain uses TRBV7-2 and TRBJ2-1; 8 nucleotides align to TRBD2. Trimming cost V 1 base and J 2 bases; bases outside gene matches: 10. The CDR3 spans 18 residues. In germline, CDR1 is SGHTA, CDR2 FQGNSA. This CDR3 is CASSLDSGSGSPYNEQFF. The DNA of the CDR3 is TGTGCCAGCAGCTTAGATTCGGGGAGCGGGAGCCCCTACAATGAGCAGTTCTTC.

The genes are TRBV29-1 and TRBJ1-2, with D possibly being TRBD1 (6 bases). Germline CDR1 reads SQVTM; CDR2 reads ANQGSEA. The CDR3 is 14 amino acids. V lost 4 bases, J lost 4 bases, and 16 bases lay in between. CDR3 DNA: TGCAGCGTTGCCCCTCAGGTGGGGGCCTATGGCTACACCTTC. Protein product: CSVAPQVGAYGYTF.

The chain recombines TRBV30 with TRBJ1-2, with D uncertain. This CDR3 is 14 amino acids long. The V gene lost 1 base and the J gene lost 0 bases, with 9 bases spanning the gap. Germline V gene data show CDR1 as GTSNPN and CDR2 as SVGIG (reference sequence). CDR3 amino acids: CAWSGQRTNYGYTF. Here the CDR3 DNA reads TGTGCCTGGAGTGGGCAGCGAACTAACTATGGCTACACCTTC.

Regarding this clone: Other DNA sequences within the sample encode an identical CDR3. The chain links TRBV15 to TRBJ1-3, with D unclear. In germline, CDR1 is LNHNV, CDR2 YYDKDF (reference sequence). V shed 1 base and J shed 2 bases, with 9 bases lying between them. The CDR3 length is 15 residues. The CDR3 coding sequence is TGTGCCACCAGCAGAGTTGGCGGAGCTGGAAACACCATATATTTT. It is translated as CATSRVGGAGNTIYF.

V is TRBV5-8 and J is TRBJ1-4, with TRBD1 matching over 7 bases. CDR3 size: 15 residues. CDR1 is SGHTS, CDR2 YDEGEE, per germline. V lost 4 bases and J lost 0; bases outside the gene matches: 3. CDR3 nucleotides: TGTGCCAGCAGCCGACAGGGAGCAACTAATGAAAAACTGTTTTTT. Translation: CASSRQGATNEKLFF.

The V and J genes are TRBV12-5 and TRBJ2-7, with 10 bases that match TRBD2. The CDR3 loop spans 15 amino acids. Trimming removed 6 bases from V and 6 bases from J; junction bases left unmatched: 11. Looked up from germline, CDR1 is LGHNT and CDR2 is FRNRAP. CDR3 nucleotide sequence: TGTGCTAGTGGGAATACAGCGGGAGGGCCCTCCGAGCAGTACTTC. This encodes CASGNTAGGPSEQYF.

This chain joins TRBV7-2 and TRBJ1-5; D gene unclear. Deletions cut 1 base from V and 3 bases from J, with 4 bases between. Germline lookup yields CDR1 SGHTA and CDR2 FQGNSA. There are 13 residues in the CDR3. The CDR3 loop is CASSLVNNQPQHF. In nucleotides, the CDR3 is TGTGCCAGCAGCTTAGTCAACAATCAGCCCCAGCATTTT.

The chain is built from TRBV28 and TRBJ2-3; 7 nucleotides align to TRBD2. Germline V gene sequence: CDR1 MDHEN, CDR2 SYDVKM. There are 15 residues in the CDR3. J was trimmed by 4 bases and V by 3 bases; bases with no gene match: 7. The CDR3 protein is CASSLPGLYSDTQYF. CDR3 DNA: TGTGCCAGCAGTTTGCCGGGACTATATTCAGATACGCAGTATTTT.

The chain recombines TRBV28 with TRBJ1-2, with 7 bases aligning to TRBD1. Germline V gives CDR1 MDHEN, CDR2 SYDVKM. The CDR3 totals 13 residues. The V gene end was trimmed by 10 bases and the J gene end by 2 bases; junction bases not matched to a gene: 7. CDR3 region: CAITRQGNYGYTF. CDR3 sequence (DNA): TGTGCCATCACGAGACAGGGAAACTATGGCTACACCTTC.

The chain carries TRBV6-2 or TRBV6-3 and TRBJ1-5, with a weak D call TRBD1 (6 bases). Germline-derived CDR1 and CDR2 are MNHEY and SVGEGT. This CDR3 is 14 amino acids long. V shed 4 bases and J shed 5 bases, with 12 bases lying between them. The CDR3 nucleotides read TGTGCCAGCAGTTTTACAGGGTTCGATCAGCCCCAGCATTTT. Its protein product is CASSFTGFDQPQHF.

The chain combines TRBV4-1 with TRBJ1-3, with 8 bases fitting TRBD1. The CDR3 consists of 17 residues. Germline V lookup: CDR1 MGHRA, CDR2 YSYEKL. After removal of 1 base from V and 4 bases from J, the junction contained 9 bases not matched to a gene. In nucleotides, the CDR3 is TGCGCCAGCAGCCAAGGGCTTGCCAGGGGGCTCGGAAACACCATATATTTT. Its translation is CASSQGLARGLGNTIYF.

This clone was recorded a few times. The gene calls are TRBV5-1 and TRBJ1-2; 9 bases map to TRBD1. After removal of 4 bases from V and 4 bases from J, the junction contained 14 bases not matched to a gene. The CDR3 has 17 residues. Germline values: CDR1 SGHRS, CDR2 YFSETQ. DNA for the CDR3: TGCGCCAGCAGCGAAACAGGGGGCGCGTCATTGAGCTATGGCTACACCTTC. Residues: CASSETGGASLSYGYTF.

The genes are TRBV4-1 and TRBJ1-5; TRBD1 is a possible D gene (6 bases). The V end was cut by 0 bases, the J end by 1 base, with 16 bases between. The CDR3 contains 18 residues. The germline V gene has CDR1 MGHRA and CDR2 YSYEKL. The DNA of the CDR3 is TGCGCCAGCAGCCAAGATATGTCAGGGGTAGGGAGCAATCAGCCCCAGCATTTT. Protein sequence: CASSQDMSGVGSNQPQHF.

In regard to this clone: Other DNA sequences in this sample translate to the same CDR3. The chain uses TRBV12-3 or TRBV12-4 and TRBJ2-1; D gene uncertain. With 2 bases removed from V and 9 bases from J, the gap between germline ends came to 5 bases. The CDR3 is 11 amino acids. DNA for the CDR3: TGTGCCAGCAGTTTAAGTAGTGAGCAGTTCTTC. As protein: CASSLSSEQFF.

The rearrangement links TRBV27 to TRBJ2-7; 9 bases are shared with TRBD1. This CDR3 spans 15 amino acids. Trimming took 5 bases from V and 4 from J; bases not matched to a gene: 9. The V gene's germline CDR1 is MNHEY and CDR2 SMNVEV (reference sequence). In DNA form, the CDR3 reads TGTGCCAGCAGTACCGAACAGGGGGCGGTTTACGAGCAGTACTTC. The encoded protein is CASSTEQGAVYEQYF.

The chain couples TRBV6-6 to TRBJ2-1; D is uncertain. The CDR3 spans 10 residues. V was shortened by 6 bases and J by 10 bases, with 7 bases between the two germline ends. Per the germline V gene, CDR1 is MNHNY and CDR2 is SVGAGI (reference sequence). This CDR3 reads CASSRREQFF. CDR3 nucleotide sequence: TGTGCCAGCAGCCGCAGAGAGCAGTTCTTC.

The V and J genes are TRBV6-1 and TRBJ2-1; the match to TRBD2 covers 10 bases. The CDR3 consists of 17 residues. V shed 4 bases, J shed 3 bases, and the junction held 9 bases outside the gene matches. Germline V gene sequence: CDR1 MNHNS, CDR2 SASEGT. For the CDR3, the DNA is TGTGCCAGCAGTGGGGGAAAAGCGGGAGGGGGCTACAATGAGCAGTTCTTC. This gives the protein CASSGGKAGGGYNEQFF.

The chain uses TRBV13 and TRBJ2-1; 10 bases match TRBD1. Germline CDR1 reads PRHDT; CDR2 reads FYEKMQ (reference sequence). The CDR3 is made up of 15 amino acids. Trimming removed 1 base from V and 10 bases from J; junction bases left unmatched: 7. The CDR3, as DNA: TGTGCCAGCAGCTTAGATGGGACAGGGGCTAGGGAGCAGTTCTTC. This codes for CASSLDGTGAREQFF.

The chain is built from TRBV3-1 (or the pseudogene TRBV3-2) and TRBJ1-2, with D unclear. Germline assignment: CDR1 LGHDT and CDR2 YNNKEL (reference sequence). The CDR3 runs 13 residues. The V gene lost 0 bases and the J gene lost 7 bases, with 9 bases spanning the gap. The CDR3 is CASSQDQSGGYTF. Here the CDR3 DNA reads TGTGCCAGCAGCCAAGACCAATCGGGTGGCTACACCTTC.

V gene TRBV11-3 combines with J gene TRBJ1-2, with D possibly TRBD1 on 6 matching bases. CDR3 length equals 10 residues. V lost 7 bases and J lost 6, with 6 bases in between. Looked up from germline, CDR1 is SGHNT and CDR2 is YENEEA. This chain's CDR3 is CASTGDGYTF. CDR3 DNA: TGTGCCAGCACAGGGGATGGCTACACCTTC.

The genes are TRBV5-6 and TRBJ2-1; maybe TRBD2 (6 bases). With 4 bases removed from V and 8 bases from J, the gap between germline ends came to 13 bases. The CDR3 loop spans 13 amino acids. The germline CDR1 and CDR2 sequences are SGHDT and YYEEEE. CDR3 bases: TGTGCCAGCAGCGCCGCGGGGAAGTATGAGCAGTTCTTC. This sequence encodes CASSAAGKYEQFF. Complete variable domain (other parts from reference TRBV5-6 and TRBJ2-1): DAGVTQSPTHLIKTRGQQVTLRCSPKSGHDTVSWYQQALGQGPQFIFQYYEEEERQRGNFPDRFSGHQFPNYSSELNVNALLLGDSALYLCASSAAGKYEQFFGPGTRLTVL.

The table lists this clone with a count of one. The rearrangement joins TRBV13 to TRBJ2-2, with 7 nucleotides matching TRBD1. Losses at the gene ends were 5 bases for V and 0 bases for J; bases not matched to a gene: 12. The CDR3 length is 18 residues. Germline lookup yields CDR1 PRHDT and CDR2 FYEKMQ (reference sequence). The CDR3 sequence is CASSATTGNSANTGELFF. The CDR3 nucleotides are TGTGCCAGCAGCGCGACGACAGGGAATAGCGCGAACACCGGGGAGCTGTTTTTT. Together with reference TRBV13 and TRBJ2-2, the CDR3 gives the full variable domain: AAGVIQSPRHLIKEKRETATLKCYPIPRHDTVYWYQQGPGQDPQFLISFYEKMQSDKGSIPDRFSAQQFSDYHSELNMSSLELGDSALYFCASSATTGNSANTGELFFGEGSRLTVL.